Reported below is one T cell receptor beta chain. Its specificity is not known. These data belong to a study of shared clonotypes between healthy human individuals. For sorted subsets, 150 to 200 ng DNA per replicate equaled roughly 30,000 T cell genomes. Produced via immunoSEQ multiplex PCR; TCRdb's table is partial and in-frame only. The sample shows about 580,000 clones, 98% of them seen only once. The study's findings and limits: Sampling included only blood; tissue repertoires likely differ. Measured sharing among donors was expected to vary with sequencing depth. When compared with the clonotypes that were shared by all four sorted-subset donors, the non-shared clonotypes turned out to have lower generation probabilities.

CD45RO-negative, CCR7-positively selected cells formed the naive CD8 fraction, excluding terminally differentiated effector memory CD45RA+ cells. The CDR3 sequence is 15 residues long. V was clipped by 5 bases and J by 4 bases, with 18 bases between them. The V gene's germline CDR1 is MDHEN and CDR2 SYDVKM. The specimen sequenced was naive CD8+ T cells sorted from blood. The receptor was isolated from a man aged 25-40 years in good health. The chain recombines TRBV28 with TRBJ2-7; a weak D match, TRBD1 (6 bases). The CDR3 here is CASSLTGRGRYEQYF. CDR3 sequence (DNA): TGTGCCAGCAGTCTCACGGGCAGGGGTAGGTACGAGCAGTACTTC.